A selection of T cell receptor beta chains follows, all from one sample in a study of T cells after yellow fever vaccination. A single record per CDR3 protein comes from TCRdb applying MiXCR to the 5' RACE reads. This sample carries about 300,000 distinct CDR3 sequences, roughly 8.7% of them seen once, and the ten largest clones take about 3%. Material: CD4+ T cells sorted from PBMCs, obtained 5 days after the yellow fever booster vaccination. Receptors originate from a man aged 18 to 29 who received the YFV17D yellow fever vaccine. Each CDR3 is given with its conserved first and last residue. Fields, in order: clone size, J gene, V gene, D gene, CDR3 DNA, CDR3 protein. D genes are given only for firm matches. Only some rows state a clone size, as once, few, many or a class for expanded clones.

. TRBJ2-3 TRBV5-1 . TGCGCCAGCAGCACTCTGGCGGATACGCAGTATTTT CASSTLADTQYF
. TRBJ1-2 TRBV5-1 . TGCGCCAGCAGCGAGGAGAGGGCGGGAAGTAGCTATGGCTACACCTTC CASSEERAGSSYGYTF
few TRBJ2-5 TRBV5-4 . TGTGCCAGCAGCACGCGACAGGGAGGTCAAGAGACCCAGTACTTC CASSTRQGGQETQYF
. TRBJ1-1 TRBV6-5 . TGTGCCAGCAGTTACGAGAGCGTTGCGGCCACTGAAGCTTTCTTT CASSYESVAATEAFF
many TRBJ2-7 TRBV10-2 . TGCGCCAGCTCCGAACAGGCCTACGAGCAGTACTTC CASSEQAYEQYF
. TRBJ2-5 TRBV5-5 TRBD1 TGTGCCAGCACCGAGACCGGGACAGGGGTAGAGACCCAGTACTTC CASTETGTGVETQYF
. TRBJ1-1 TRBV5-1 . TGCGCCAGCAGCTTGGCCAGCCGGGGCATTGAAGCTTTCTTT CASSLASRGIEAFF
few TRBJ2-2 TRBV6-5 . TGTGCCAGCACCCTTTGGAGTCCGTACACCGGGGAGCTGTTTTTT CASTLWSPYTGELFF
few TRBJ2-7 TRBV6-6 . TGTGCCAGCAGTTACTGGCGTGGGAGCTCCTACGAGCAGTACTTC CASSYWRGSSYEQYF
few TRBJ1-6 TRBV7-2 TRBD1 TGTGCCAGCAGCTACTTTTCCGGGACAGTTGATTCACCCCTCCACTTT CASSYFSGTVDSPLHF
. TRBJ2-5 TRBV12-5 . TGTGCTAGTGGTCTGGGACTTTACAGAGAGACCCAGTACTTC CASGLGLYRETQYF
. TRBJ2-1 TRBV20-1 . TGCAGTGCTAGGGTGGATGTGGGAGGTAATGAGCAGTTCTTC CSARVDVGGNEQFF
. TRBJ2-7 TRBV6-5 TRBD1 TGTGCCAGCAGGAACCGGGACAGGGGTGGTCGGCAGTACTTC CASRNRDRGGRQYF
. TRBJ1-2 TRBV28 . TGTGCCAGCAGCTGGGTTGGGGGCTACACCTTC CASSWVGGYTF
. TRBJ2-2 TRBV6-5 . TGTGCCAGCAGACAAAGCGGGCTGAACACCGGGGAGCTGTTTTTT CASRQSGLNTGELFF
. TRBJ1-6 TRBV5-6 TRBD1 TGTGCCAGCAGCTGGGGGACAGGGGGAAATTCACCCCTCCACTTT CASSWGTGGNSPLHF
. TRBJ2-5 TRBV6-2/TRBV6-3 . TGTGCCAGCAGTTACGCTAGCAGGGGAGAGACCCAGTACTTC CASSYASRGETQYF
many TRBJ1-6 TRBV20-1 . TGCAGTGCGACGGGCGCCCTATATAATTCACCCCTCCACTTT CSATGALYNSPLHF
many TRBJ2-1 TRBV5-1 . TGCGCCAGCAGCTTCGACGGGGACTACAATGAGCAGTTCTTC CASSFDGDYNEQFF
few TRBJ1-2 TRBV20-1 . TGCAGTGCCCCAGAGAGGGAGGGCTACACCTTC CSAPEREGYTF